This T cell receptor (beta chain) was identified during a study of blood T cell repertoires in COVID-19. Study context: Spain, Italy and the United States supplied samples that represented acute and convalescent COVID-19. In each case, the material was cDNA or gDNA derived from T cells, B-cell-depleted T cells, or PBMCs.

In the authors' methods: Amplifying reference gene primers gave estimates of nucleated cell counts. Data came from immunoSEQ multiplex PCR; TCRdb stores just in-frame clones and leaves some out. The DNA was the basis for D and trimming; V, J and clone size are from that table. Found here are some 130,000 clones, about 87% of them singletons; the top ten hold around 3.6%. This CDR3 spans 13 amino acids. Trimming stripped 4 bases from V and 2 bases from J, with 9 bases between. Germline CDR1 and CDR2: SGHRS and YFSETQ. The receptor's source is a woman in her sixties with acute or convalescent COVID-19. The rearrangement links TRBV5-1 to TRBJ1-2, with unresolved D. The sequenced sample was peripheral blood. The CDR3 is CASSVSQNYGYTF. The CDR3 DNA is TGCGCCAGCAGCGTGTCTCAGAACTATGGCTACACCTTC.